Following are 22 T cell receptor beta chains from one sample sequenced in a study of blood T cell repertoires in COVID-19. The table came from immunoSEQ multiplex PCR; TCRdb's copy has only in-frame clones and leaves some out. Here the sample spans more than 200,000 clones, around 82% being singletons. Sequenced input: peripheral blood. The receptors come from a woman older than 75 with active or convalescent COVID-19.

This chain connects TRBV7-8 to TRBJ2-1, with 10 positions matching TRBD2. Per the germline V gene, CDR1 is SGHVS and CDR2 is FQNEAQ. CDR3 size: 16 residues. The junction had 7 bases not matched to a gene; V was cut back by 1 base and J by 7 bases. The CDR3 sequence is CASSLELAGVRNEQFF. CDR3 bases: TGTGCCAGCAGCTTAGAGCTAGCGGGAGTACGGAATGAGCAGTTCTTC. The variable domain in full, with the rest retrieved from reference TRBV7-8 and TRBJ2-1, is GAGVSQSPRYKVAKRGQDVALRCDPISGHVSLFWYQQALGQGPEFLTYFQNEAQLDKSGLPSDRFFAERPEGSVSTLKIQRTQQEDSAVYLCASSLELAGVRNEQFFGPGTRLTVL.

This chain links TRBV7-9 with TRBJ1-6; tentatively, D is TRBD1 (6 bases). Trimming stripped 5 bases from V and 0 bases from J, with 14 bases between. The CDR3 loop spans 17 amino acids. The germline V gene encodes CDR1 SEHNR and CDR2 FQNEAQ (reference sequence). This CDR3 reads CASSTWTATSYNSPLHF. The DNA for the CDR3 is TGTGCCAGCAGCACCTGGACAGCGACCTCCTATAATTCACCCCTCCACTTT.

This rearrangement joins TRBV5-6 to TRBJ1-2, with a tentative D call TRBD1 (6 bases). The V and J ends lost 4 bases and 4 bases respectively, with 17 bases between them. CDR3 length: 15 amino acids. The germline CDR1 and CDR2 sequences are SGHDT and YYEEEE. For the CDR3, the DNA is TGTGCCAGCAGCCAGACTCAGGGGTACCTCTATGGCTACACCTTC. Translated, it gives CASSQTQGYLYGYTF.

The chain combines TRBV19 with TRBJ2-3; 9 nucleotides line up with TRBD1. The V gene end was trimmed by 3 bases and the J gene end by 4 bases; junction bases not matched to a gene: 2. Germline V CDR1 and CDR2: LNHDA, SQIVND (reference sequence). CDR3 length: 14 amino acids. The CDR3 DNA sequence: TGTGCCAGTAGTATCAGACAGGGGGCAGATACGCAGTATTTT. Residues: CASSIRQGADTQYF.

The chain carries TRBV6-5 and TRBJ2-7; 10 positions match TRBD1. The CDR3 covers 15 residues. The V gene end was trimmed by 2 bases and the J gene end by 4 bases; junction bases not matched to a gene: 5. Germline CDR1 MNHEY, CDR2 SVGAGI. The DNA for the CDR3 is TGTGCCAGCAGTTACACGGGACAGGGGATTTACGAGCAGTACTTC. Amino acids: CASSYTGQGIYEQYF.

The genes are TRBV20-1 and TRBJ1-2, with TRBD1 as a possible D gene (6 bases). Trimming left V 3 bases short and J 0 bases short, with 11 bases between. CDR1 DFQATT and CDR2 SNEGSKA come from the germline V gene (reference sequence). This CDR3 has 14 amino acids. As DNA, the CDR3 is TGCAGTGCTAGTGGAGACAGGTCTAACTATGGCTACACCTTC. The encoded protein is CSASGDRSNYGYTF.

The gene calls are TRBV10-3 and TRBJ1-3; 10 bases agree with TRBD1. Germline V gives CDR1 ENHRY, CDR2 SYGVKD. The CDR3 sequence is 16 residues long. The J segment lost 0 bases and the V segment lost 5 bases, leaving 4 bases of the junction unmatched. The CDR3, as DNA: TGTGCCATCAGTCCTTGGACAGGGGGCTCTGGAAACACCATATATTTT. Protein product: CAISPWTGGSGNTIYF.

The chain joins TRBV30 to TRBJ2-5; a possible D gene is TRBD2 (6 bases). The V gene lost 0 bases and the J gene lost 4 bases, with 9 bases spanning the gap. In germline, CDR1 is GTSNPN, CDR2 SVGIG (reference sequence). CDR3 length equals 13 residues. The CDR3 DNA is TGTGCCTGGAGTGTAATCGGGGGAGAGACCCAGTACTTC. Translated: CAWSVIGGETQYF.

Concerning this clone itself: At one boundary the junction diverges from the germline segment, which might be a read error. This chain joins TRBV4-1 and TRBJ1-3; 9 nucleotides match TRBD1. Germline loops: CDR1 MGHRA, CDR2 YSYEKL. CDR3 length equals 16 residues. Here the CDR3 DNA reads TGCGCCAGCAGTCAAGGCCGCCACAGGGGGCGCTTCCCCATATATTTT. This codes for CASSQGRHRGRFPIYF.

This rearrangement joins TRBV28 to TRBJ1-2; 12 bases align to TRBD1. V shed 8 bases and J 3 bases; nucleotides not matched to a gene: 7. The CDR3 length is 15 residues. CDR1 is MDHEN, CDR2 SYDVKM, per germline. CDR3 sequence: CASATGTGGYYGYTF. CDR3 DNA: TGTGCCAGCGCTACCGGGACAGGGGGCTACTATGGCTACACCTTC.

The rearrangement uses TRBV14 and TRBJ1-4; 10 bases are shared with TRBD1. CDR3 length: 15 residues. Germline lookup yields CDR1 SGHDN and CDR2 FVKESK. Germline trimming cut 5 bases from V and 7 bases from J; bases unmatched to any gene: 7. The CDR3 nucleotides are TGTGCCAGCAGCGGGCGGACAGGGGGTTTTGAAAAACTGTTTTTT. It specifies CASSGRTGGFEKLFF.

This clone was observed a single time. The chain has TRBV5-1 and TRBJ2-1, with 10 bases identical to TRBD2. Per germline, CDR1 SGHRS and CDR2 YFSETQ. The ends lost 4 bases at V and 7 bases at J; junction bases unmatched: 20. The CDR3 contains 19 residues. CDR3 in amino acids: CASSPRPSGGPLPRNEQFF. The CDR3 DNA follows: TGCGCCAGCAGCCCCCGACCTAGCGGGGGCCCTTTGCCTAGGAATGAGCAGTTCTTC.

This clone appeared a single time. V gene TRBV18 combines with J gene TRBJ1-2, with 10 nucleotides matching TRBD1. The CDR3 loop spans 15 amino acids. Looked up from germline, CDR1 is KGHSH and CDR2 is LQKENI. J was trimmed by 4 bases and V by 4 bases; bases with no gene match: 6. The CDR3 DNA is TGTGCCAGCTCACGAGGGACAGGGGAAAGCTATGGCTACACCTTC. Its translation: CASSRGTGESYGYTF.

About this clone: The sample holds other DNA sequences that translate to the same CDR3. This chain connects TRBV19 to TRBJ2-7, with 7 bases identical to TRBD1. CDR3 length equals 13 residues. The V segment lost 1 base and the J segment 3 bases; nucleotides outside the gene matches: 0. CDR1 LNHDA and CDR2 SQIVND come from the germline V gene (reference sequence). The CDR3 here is CASSIGQGYEQYF. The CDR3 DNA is TGTGCCAGTAGTATAGGACAGGGCTACGAGCAGTACTTC. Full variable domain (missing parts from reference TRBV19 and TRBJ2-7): DGGITQSPKYLFRKEGQNVTLSCEQNLNHDAMYWYRQDPGQGLRLIYYSQIVNDFQKGDIAEGYSVSREKKESFPLTVTSAQKNPTAFYLCASSIGQGYEQYFGPGTRLTVT.

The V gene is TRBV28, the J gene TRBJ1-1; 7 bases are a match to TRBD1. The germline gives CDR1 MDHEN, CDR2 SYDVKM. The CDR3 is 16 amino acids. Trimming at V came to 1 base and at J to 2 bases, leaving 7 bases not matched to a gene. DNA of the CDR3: TGTGCCAGCAGTTTATTTATAGGGACAGTCAACACTGAAGCTTTCTTT. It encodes CASSLFIGTVNTEAFF.

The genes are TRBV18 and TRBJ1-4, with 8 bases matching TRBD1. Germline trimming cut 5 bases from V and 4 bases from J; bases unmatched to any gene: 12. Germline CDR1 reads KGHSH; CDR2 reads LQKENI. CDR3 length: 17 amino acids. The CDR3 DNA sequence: TGTGCCAGCTCAGCGCAGGGGGCGCGGGACGATAATGAAAAACTGTTTTTT. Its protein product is CASSAQGARDDNEKLFF.

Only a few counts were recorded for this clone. CDR3 coding DNA: TGTGCCAGTAGTATAGATCAGGGACACCTGCCTGAAGCTTTCTTT. Amino acid sequence: CASSIDQGHLPEAFF. This sequence joins TRBV19 and TRBJ1-1; D possibly corresponds to TRBD1 (6 bases). Trimming removed 0 bases at V and 6 bases at J, with 14 bases between. This CDR3 is 15 amino acids long. Germline CDR1 LNHDA, CDR2 SQIVND (reference sequence).

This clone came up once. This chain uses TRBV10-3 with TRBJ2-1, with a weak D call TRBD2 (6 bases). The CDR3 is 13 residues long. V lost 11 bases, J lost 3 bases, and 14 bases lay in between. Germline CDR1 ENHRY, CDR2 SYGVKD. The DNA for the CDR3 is TGTGCCTCAACTGGGGACTTCTACAATGAGCAGTTCTTC. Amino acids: CASTGDFYNEQFF.

The CDR3 region has the DNA TGTGCCAGCAGCCAGCACTATGGGGGGTCCACAGATACGCAGTATTTT. Protein: CASSQHYGGSTDTQYF. This rearrangement joins TRBV3-1 (or the pseudogene TRBV3-2) to TRBJ2-3; a possible D gene is TRBD2 (6 bases). Germline CDR1 and CDR2: LGHDT and YNNKEL (reference sequence). CDR3 size: 16 residues. V was pared by 3 bases and J by 2 bases, with 15 bases between.

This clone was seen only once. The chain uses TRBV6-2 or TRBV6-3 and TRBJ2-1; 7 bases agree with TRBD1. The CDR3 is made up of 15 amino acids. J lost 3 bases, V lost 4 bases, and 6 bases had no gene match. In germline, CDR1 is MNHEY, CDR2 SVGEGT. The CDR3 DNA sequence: TGTGCCAGCAGTTTAACCCGGGACAGCTACAATGAGCAGTTCTTC. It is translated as CASSLTRDSYNEQFF.

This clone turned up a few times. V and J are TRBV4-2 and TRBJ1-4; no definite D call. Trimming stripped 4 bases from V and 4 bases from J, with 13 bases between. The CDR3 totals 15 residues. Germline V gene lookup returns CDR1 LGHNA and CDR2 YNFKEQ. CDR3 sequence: CASSLPGRDNEKLFF. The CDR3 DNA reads TGTGCCAGCAGCCTGCCCGGACGGGATAATGAAAAACTGTTTTTT.

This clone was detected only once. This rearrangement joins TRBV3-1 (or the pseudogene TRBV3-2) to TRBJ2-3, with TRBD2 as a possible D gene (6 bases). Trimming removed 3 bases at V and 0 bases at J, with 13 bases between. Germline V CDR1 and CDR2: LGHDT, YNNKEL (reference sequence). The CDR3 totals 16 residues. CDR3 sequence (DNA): TGTGCCAGCAGCCAGGCGGGACCGCGGAGCACAGATACGCAGTATTTT. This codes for CASSQAGPRSTDTQYF.